These T cell receptor beta chains were read from a single sample in a study of technical replicates of blood from a few donors. The table came from immunoSEQ multiplex PCR; TCRdb's copy has only in-frame clones and leaves some out. The profile shows about 56,000 clones, about 95% of them singletons. Input material: PBMCs. The receptor source for this set is a human donor in good health. Some clones in this sample may be carry-over from other donors' samples. Each CDR3 is given with its conserved first and last residue. A D gene is named only where the DNA matches it firmly. Clone size is stated in some rows and not others, as once, few, many or a class when expanded.

few	TRBD1	TRBJ1-1	TRBV15	TGTGCCACCAGCAGGACAGGGGGGATTTCGGAAGCTTTCTTT	CATSRTGGISEAFF
NA	NA	TRBJ2-1	TRBV6-4	TGTGCCAGCAGTGACTCGTTATCCTCCTTACACTCCTACAATGAGCAGTTCTTC	CASSDSLSSLHSYNEQFF
NA	NA	TRBJ2-1	TRBV18	TGTGCCAGCTCACCGCCTGGGAGTGAGCAGTTCTTC	CASSPPGSEQFF
NA	NA	TRBJ2-7	TRBV11-3	TGTGCCAGCAGCTTAGATGGCAGGGGGGCCTACGAGCAGTACTTC	CASSLDGRGAYEQYF
NA	NA	TRBJ1-5	TRBV5-1	TGCGCCAGCAGCTTAACAGGGAATGACAATCAGCCCCAGCATTTT	CASSLTGNDNQPQHF
NA	NA	TRBJ2-7	TRBV5-6	TGTGCCAGCAGCTTGGAGGGGGGGTTCATCGACGAGCAGTACTTC	CASSLEGGFIDEQYF
NA	TRBD2	TRBJ2-1	TRBV6-4	TGTGCCAGCAGTTCACGGGAGGACAATGAGCAGTTCTTC	CASSSREDNEQFF
NA	NA	TRBJ1-2	TRBV4-2	TGTGCCAGCAGCCTGGGTCGGGGGTACTATGGCTACACCTTC	CASSLGRGYYGYTF
NA	NA	TRBJ2-7	TRBV7-2	TGTGCCAGCAGCTTAGATTCCGCGACACCTACCTACGAGCAGTACTTC	CASSLDSATPTYEQYF
NA	NA	TRBJ1-6	TRBV19	TGTGCCAGCACTCCACAGGGATTTTATTCACCCCTCCACTTT	CASTPQGFYSPLHF
NA	NA	TRBJ2-1	TRBV9	TGTGCCAGCAGCGTCGATTCCGGGACTGACGATGAGCAGTTCTTC	CASSVDSGTDDEQFF
NA	TRBD2	TRBJ2-5	TRBV29-1	TGCAGCACATATGATGGGAGGGGCCAAGAGACCCAGTACTTC	CSTYDGRGQETQYF
NA	TRBD2	TRBJ2-1	TRBV12-5	TGTGCTAGTGGAAAGCGGGAGGGCCTTAATGAGCAGTTCTTC	CASGKREGLNEQFF
NA	NA	TRBJ1-4	TRBV5-4	TGTGCCAGCAGCCCGGGGGAAACTAATGAAAAACTGTTTTTT	CASSPGETNEKLFF
NA	NA	TRBJ2-1	TRBV30	TGTGCCTGGAGTGTAGCCTCCAATGAGCAGTTCTTC	CAWSVASNEQFF
NA	NA	TRBJ2-5	TRBV19	TGTGCCAGTAGTTTTGGACAGAACCGAGAGACCCAGTACTTC	CASSFGQNRETQYF
NA	NA	TRBJ2-5	TRBV23-1	TGCGCCAGCAGTCCCACGGGGAAACAAGAGACCCAGTACTTC	CASSPTGKQETQYF
NA	TRBD2	TRBJ2-3	TRBV9	TGTGCCAGCAGCGTAGCTGGGACTAGCGCAGATACGCAGTATTTT	CASSVAGTSADTQYF
NA	TRBD1	TRBJ1-1	TRBV4-3	TGCGCCAGCAGCTTGACGGGACAGATTTTGAACACTGAAGCTTTCTTT	CASSLTGQILNTEAFF
NA	TRBD1	TRBJ1-1	TRBV5-1	TGCGCCAGCAGCTTCGGACAGGGAGGCACTGAAGCTTTCTTT	CASSFGQGGTEAFF
NA	TRBD2	TRBJ2-3	TRBV5-1	TGCGCCAGCAGCTTTAGCGGGGGGCAAGTTACGCAGTATTTT	CASSFSGGQVTQYF
NA	NA	TRBJ2-7	TRBV13	TGTGCCAGCAGCTTATTCCCAGCCTACGAGCAGTACTTC	CASSLFPAYEQYF
NA	TRBD1	TRBJ1-1	TRBV29-1	TGCAGCGCCATGGGACAGATGAACACTGAAGCTTTCTTT	CSAMGQMNTEAFF
NA	NA	TRBJ1-2	TRBV7-2	TGTGCCACCAGAGAGAGCTATGGCTACACCTTC	CATRESYGYTF
NA	NA	TRBJ2-2	TRBV27	TGTGCCAGCAGTTTACTCTCTAGTCCCACGAACACCGGGGAGCTGTTTTTT	CASSLLSSPTNTGELFF
NA	NA	TRBJ2-1	TRBV30	TGTGCCTGGAGTGGTACGGGAGTCCATGAGCAGTTCTTC	CAWSGTGVHEQFF
once	NA	TRBJ2-1	TRBV20-1	TGCAGTGCTAGAGGGGAGACTGAGCAGTTCTTC	CSARGETEQFF
few	NA	TRBJ1-1	TRBV18	TGTGCCAGCCTAACAAGGAGGGACACTGAAGCTTTCTTT	CASLTRRDTEAFF
NA	NA	TRBJ1-1	TRBV5-5	TGTGCCAGCAGCTTGGCCTTCGGGAACACTGAAGCTTTCTTT	CASSLAFGNTEAFF
NA	TRBD2	TRBJ2-7	TRBV18	TGTGCCAGCTCACCAAGCGGGGACGGCGAGCAGTACTTC	CASSPSGDGEQYF
NA	TRBD1	TRBJ1-2	TRBV7-2	TGTGCCAGCAGGCGGGACAGATCCTATGGCTACACCTTC	CASRRDRSYGYTF
NA	NA	TRBJ1-5	TRBV2	TGTGCCAGCAGTGATGACAGGATCCAGCATTTT	CASSDDRIQHF
NA	NA	TRBJ2-7	TRBV7-9	TGTGCCAGCAGCCGCCCAGGATCCGGCGAGCAGTACTTC	CASSRPGSGEQYF